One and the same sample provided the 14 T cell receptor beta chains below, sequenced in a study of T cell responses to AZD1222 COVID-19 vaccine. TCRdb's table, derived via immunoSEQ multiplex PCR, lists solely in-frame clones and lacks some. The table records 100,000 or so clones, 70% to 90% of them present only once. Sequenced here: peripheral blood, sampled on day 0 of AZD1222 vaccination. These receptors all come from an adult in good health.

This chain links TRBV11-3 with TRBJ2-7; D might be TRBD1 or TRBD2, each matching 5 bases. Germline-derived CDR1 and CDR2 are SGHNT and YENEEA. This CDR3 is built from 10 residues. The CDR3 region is CASSLMGREV. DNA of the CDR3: TGTGCCAGCAGCCTAATGGGACGGGAAGTT.

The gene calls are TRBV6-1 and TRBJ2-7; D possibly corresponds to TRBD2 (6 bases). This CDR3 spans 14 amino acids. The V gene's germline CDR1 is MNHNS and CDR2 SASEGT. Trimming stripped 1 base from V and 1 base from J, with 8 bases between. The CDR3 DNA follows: TGTGCCAGCAGTGAAGGTGCGGGGTCCTACGAGCAGTACTTC. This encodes CASSEGAGSYEQYF.

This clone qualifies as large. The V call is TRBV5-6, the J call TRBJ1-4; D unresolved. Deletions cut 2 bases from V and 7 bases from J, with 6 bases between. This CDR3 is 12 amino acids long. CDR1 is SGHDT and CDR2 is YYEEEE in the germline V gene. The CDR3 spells CASSFLREKLFF. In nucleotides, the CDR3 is TGTGCCAGCAGCTTCTTGCGTGAAAAACTGTTTTTT.

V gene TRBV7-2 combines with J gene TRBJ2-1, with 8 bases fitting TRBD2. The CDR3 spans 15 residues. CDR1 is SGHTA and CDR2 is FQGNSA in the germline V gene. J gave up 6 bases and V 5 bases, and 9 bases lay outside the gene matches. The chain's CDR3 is CASSPRGGRFNEQFF. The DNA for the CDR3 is TGTGCCAGCAGCCCCAGGGGCGGGAGGTTCAATGAGCAGTTCTTC.

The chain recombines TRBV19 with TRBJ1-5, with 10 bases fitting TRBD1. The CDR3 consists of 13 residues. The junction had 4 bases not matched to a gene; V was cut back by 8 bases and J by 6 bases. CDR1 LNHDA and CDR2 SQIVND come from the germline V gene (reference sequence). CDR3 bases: TGTGCCAGTTGGGACAGGGGTAGTCAGCCCCAGCATTTT. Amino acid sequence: CASWDRGSQPQHF.

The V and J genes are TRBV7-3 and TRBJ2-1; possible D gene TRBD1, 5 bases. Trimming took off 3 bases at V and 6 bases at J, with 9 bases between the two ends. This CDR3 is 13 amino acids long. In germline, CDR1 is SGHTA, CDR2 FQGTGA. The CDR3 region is CASSLTASNEQFF. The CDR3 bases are TGTGCCAGCAGCTTGACAGCTAGCAATGAGCAGTTCTTC.

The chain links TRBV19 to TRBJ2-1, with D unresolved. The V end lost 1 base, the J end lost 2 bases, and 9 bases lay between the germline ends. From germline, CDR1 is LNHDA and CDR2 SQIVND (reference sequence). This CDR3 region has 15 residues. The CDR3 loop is CASSIVVFPYNEQFF. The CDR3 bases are TGTGCCAGTAGTATAGTAGTCTTCCCCTACAATGAGCAGTTCTTC.

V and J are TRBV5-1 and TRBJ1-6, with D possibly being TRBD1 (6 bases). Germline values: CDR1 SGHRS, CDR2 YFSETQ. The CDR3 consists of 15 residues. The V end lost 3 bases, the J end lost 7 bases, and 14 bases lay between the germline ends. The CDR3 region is CASSSAGGRNSPLHF. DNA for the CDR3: TGCGCCAGCAGCTCGGCGGGGGGGCGGAATTCACCCCTCCACTTT. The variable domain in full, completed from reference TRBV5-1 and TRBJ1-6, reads KAGVTQTPRYLIKTRGQQVTLSCSPISGHRSVSWYQQTPGQGLQFLFEYFSETQRNKGNFPGRFSGRQFSNSRSEMNVSTLELGDSALYLCASSSAGGRNSPLHFGNGTRLTVT.

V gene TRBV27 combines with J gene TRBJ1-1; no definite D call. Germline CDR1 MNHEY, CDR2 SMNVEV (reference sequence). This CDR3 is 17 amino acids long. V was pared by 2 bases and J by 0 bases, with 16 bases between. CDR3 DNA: TGTGCCAGCAGTTTACGAAAGCGGGCAAGACTGAACACTGAAGCTTTCTTT. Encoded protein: CASSLRKRARLNTEAFF.

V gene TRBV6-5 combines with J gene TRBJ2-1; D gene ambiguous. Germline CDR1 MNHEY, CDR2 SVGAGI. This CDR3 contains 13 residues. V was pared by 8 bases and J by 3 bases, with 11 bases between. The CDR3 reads CASAPHSYNEQFF. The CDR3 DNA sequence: TGTGCCAGCGCTCCACACAGCTACAATGAGCAGTTCTTC.

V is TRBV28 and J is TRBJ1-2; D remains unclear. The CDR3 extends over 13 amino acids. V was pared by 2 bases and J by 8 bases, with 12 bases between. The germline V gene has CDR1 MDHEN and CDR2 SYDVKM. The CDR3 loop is CASSLPGLGGYTF. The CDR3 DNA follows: TGTGCCAGCAGTTTACCGGGGTTGGGCGGCTACACCTTC.

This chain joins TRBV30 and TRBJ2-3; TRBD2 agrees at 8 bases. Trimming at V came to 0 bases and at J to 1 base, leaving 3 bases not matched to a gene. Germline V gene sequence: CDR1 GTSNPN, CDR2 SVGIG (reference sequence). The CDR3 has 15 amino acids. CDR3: CAWSVRAGGTDTQYF. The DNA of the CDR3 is TGTGCCTGGAGTGTACGAGCGGGGGGCACAGATACGCAGTATTTT.

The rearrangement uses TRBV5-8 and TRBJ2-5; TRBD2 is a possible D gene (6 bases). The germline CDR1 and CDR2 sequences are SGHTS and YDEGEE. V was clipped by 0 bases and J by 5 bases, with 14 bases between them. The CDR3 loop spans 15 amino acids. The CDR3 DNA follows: TGTGCCAGCAGCTTGGATCTACTAGCTTCGGAGACCCAGTACTTC. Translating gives CASSLDLLASETQYF.

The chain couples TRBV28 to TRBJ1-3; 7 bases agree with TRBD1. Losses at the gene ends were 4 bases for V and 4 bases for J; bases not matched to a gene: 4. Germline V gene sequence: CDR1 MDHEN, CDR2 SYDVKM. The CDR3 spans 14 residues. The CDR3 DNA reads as TGTGCCAGCAGTTCAGCAGGGGGGGGAAACACCATATATTTT. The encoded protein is CASSSAGGGNTIYF.